These T cell receptor beta chains were read from a single sample in a study of cytomegalovirus exposure and HLA in healthy donors. Clones were sequenced by immunoSEQ multiplex PCR, and TCRdb holds only the in-frame ones, with some missing. The data hold some 180,000 clones, with approximately 79% observed a single time. Sequenced input: PBMCs. All receptors come from a male donor in good health and CMV-seronegative. Both conserved end residues are part of each CDR3. Each record gives: D gene, clone size, V gene, J gene, CDR3 DNA, CDR3 protein. The D gene is left open where the match is weak. The size entry is marked missing in some rows and otherwise reads once, few, many or a size class.

D gene: TRBD1; clone size: .; V gene: TRBV27; J gene: TRBJ1-6; CDR3 DNA: TGTGCCAGCAGCTACGGACAGGGGCAACCACCCCTCCACTTT; CDR3 protein: CASSYGQGQPPLHF
D gene: .; clone size: .; V gene: TRBV13; J gene: TRBJ2-1; CDR3 DNA: TGTGCCAGCAGCTTATCATCCGGGGTCAATGAGCAGTTCTTC; CDR3 protein: CASSLSSGVNEQFF
D gene: .; clone size: .; V gene: TRBV5-5; J gene: TRBJ2-2; CDR3 DNA: TGTGCCAGCAGCTTGGCCCCGAGTAGCGTGAACACCGGGGAGCTGTTTTTT; CDR3 protein: CASSLAPSSVNTGELFF
D gene: TRBD1; clone size: .; V gene: TRBV5-1; J gene: TRBJ1-5; CDR3 DNA: TGCGCCAGCAGCGACGGGACAGGGGGGATCAGCAATCAGCCCCAGCATTTT; CDR3 protein: CASSDGTGGISNQPQHF
D gene: .; clone size: few; V gene: TRBV5-1; J gene: TRBJ1-1; CDR3 DNA: TGCGCCAGCAAGACTAGGGAGGGCCAGCCTGGCACTGAAGCTTTCTTT; CDR3 protein: CASKTREGQPGTEAFF
D gene: TRBD1; clone size: .; V gene: TRBV5-1; J gene: TRBJ2-7; CDR3 DNA: TGCGCCAGCAGCGTTGCCGGGGACAGGGGGACCTACGAGCAGTACTTC; CDR3 protein: CASSVAGDRGTYEQYF
D gene: .; clone size: .; V gene: TRBV11-2; J gene: TRBJ2-3; CDR3 DNA: TGTGCCAGCAACGCGGGGGCCACAGATACGCAGTATTTT; CDR3 protein: CASNAGATDTQYF
D gene: TRBD1; clone size: once; V gene: TRBV7-2; J gene: TRBJ1-2; CDR3 DNA: TGTGCCAGCAGCCGGGACAGGGCCGACTATGGCTACACCTTC; CDR3 protein: CASSRDRADYGYTF
D gene: TRBD1; clone size: .; V gene: TRBV4-1; J gene: TRBJ2-5; CDR3 DNA: TGCGCCAGCAGCCCAGGACAGGGAGGTGTCGAGACCCAGTACTTC; CDR3 protein: CASSPGQGGVETQYF
D gene: .; clone size: .; V gene: TRBV19; J gene: TRBJ1-2; CDR3 DNA: TGTGCCAGTAATCGGCGGACTAACTATGGCTACACCTTC; CDR3 protein: CASNRRTNYGYTF
D gene: .; clone size: .; V gene: TRBV4-3; J gene: TRBJ2-2; CDR3 DNA: TGCGCCAGCAGCCAAGAATCCCTTTCCGCACAGAACACCGGGGAGCTGTTTTTT; CDR3 protein: CASSQESLSAQNTGELFF
D gene: .; clone size: .; V gene: TRBV19; J gene: TRBJ1-2; CDR3 DNA: TGTGCCAGTAGCGCTACAGGGATCGGTGGCTACACCTTC; CDR3 protein: CASSATGIGGYTF
D gene: TRBD1; clone size: .; V gene: TRBV9; J gene: TRBJ2-1; CDR3 DNA: TGTGCCAGCAGCGTAGAGGGACAGGGGAGAATCGATGAGCAGTTCTTC; CDR3 protein: CASSVEGQGRIDEQFF
D gene: .; clone size: .; V gene: TRBV18; J gene: TRBJ1-1; CDR3 DNA: TGTGCCAGCTCACCACCGGTGGCCAAGAGGACTGAAGCTTTCTTT; CDR3 protein: CASSPPVAKRTEAFF
D gene: .; clone size: few; V gene: TRBV5-5; J gene: TRBJ1-1; CDR3 DNA: TGTGCCAGCAGCTTGACGGACACCAACACTGAAGCTTTCTTT; CDR3 protein: CASSLTDTNTEAFF
D gene: .; clone size: few; V gene: TRBV5-1; J gene: TRBJ2-5; CDR3 DNA: TGCGCCAGCAGCGGAGGGCAGCTCTTGTCCGGGGAGACCCAGTACTTC; CDR3 protein: CASSGGQLLSGETQYF
D gene: TRBD1; clone size: .; V gene: TRBV28; J gene: TRBJ2-7; CDR3 DNA: TGTGCCAGCAGTCCCACGAGACAGGGTTCCGAGCAGTACTTC; CDR3 protein: CASSPTRQGSEQYF
D gene: .; clone size: few; V gene: TRBV5-6; J gene: TRBJ1-6; CDR3 DNA: TGTGCCAGCAGTATCGAGGTTTCACCCCTCCACTTT; CDR3 protein: CASSIEVSPLHF
D gene: .; clone size: .; V gene: TRBV29-1; J gene: TRBJ1-2; CDR3 DNA: TGCAGCGTTGCTCAGACACTTATAACCGGCTACACCTTC; CDR3 protein: CSVAQTLITGYTF
D gene: .; clone size: .; V gene: TRBV6-5; J gene: TRBJ1-1; CDR3 DNA: TGTGCCAGCACAGCCTATCCCCCGGGATACACTGAAGCTTTCTTT; CDR3 protein: CASTAYPPGYTEAFF
D gene: .; clone size: .; V gene: TRBV19; J gene: TRBJ1-2; CDR3 DNA: TGTGCCAGTTCGTTAGACTATGGCTACACCTTC; CDR3 protein: CASSLDYGYTF
D gene: TRBD1; clone size: .; V gene: TRBV7-9; J gene: TRBJ1-6; CDR3 DNA: TGTGCCAGCAGCCCTCGACAGGGGGGGAACTATAATTCACCCCTCCACTTT; CDR3 protein: CASSPRQGGNYNSPLHF
D gene: .; clone size: .; V gene: TRBV19; J gene: TRBJ1-5; CDR3 DNA: TGTGCCAGTAGTACCCAGGGAAATCAGCCCCAGCATTTT; CDR3 protein: CASSTQGNQPQHF
D gene: TRBD2; clone size: .; V gene: TRBV7-9; J gene: TRBJ2-7; CDR3 DNA: TGTGCCAGCAGTCCAGCGGGAAGGAGCAACGAGCAGTACTTC; CDR3 protein: CASSPAGRSNEQYF
D gene: TRBD1; clone size: .; V gene: TRBV13; J gene: TRBJ2-5; CDR3 DNA: TGTGCCAGCAGCTTAGCCGGGACAGGGGAGGAGACCCAGTACTTC; CDR3 protein: CASSLAGTGEETQYF
D gene: TRBD1; clone size: .; V gene: TRBV7-9; J gene: TRBJ2-7; CDR3 DNA: TGTGCCAGCAGCGCTAGAACAGGGGGTATCTACGAGCAGTACTTC; CDR3 protein: CASSARTGGIYEQYF
D gene: TRBD2; clone size: few; V gene: TRBV13; J gene: TRBJ2-7; CDR3 DNA: TGTGCCAGCAGCCCTCGGAGCGGGGGAGAGCAGTACTTC; CDR3 protein: CASSPRSGGEQYF
D gene: TRBD1; clone size: once; V gene: TRBV5-1; J gene: TRBJ2-7; CDR3 DNA: TGCGCCAGCCGAGGACAGGCCAGCTCCTACGAGCAGTACTTC; CDR3 protein: CASRGQASSYEQYF
D gene: TRBD1; clone size: .; V gene: TRBV6-6; J gene: TRBJ1-1; CDR3 DNA: TGTGCCAGCATTAATGGGGGGACAGGGAACACTGAAGCTTTCTTT; CDR3 protein: CASINGGTGNTEAFF
D gene: TRBD1; clone size: .; V gene: TRBV5-4; J gene: TRBJ2-7; CDR3 DNA: TGTGCCAGCAGCTTCACAGGGGGCAACGAGCAGTACTTC; CDR3 protein: CASSFTGGNEQYF
D gene: TRBD1; clone size: .; V gene: TRBV7-6; J gene: TRBJ2-1; CDR3 DNA: TGTGCCAGCAGTAGGAGGGGGACAGGGGGCTACAATGAGCAGTTCTTC; CDR3 protein: CASSRRGTGGYNEQFF
D gene: .; clone size: .; V gene: TRBV18; J gene: TRBJ2-1; CDR3 DNA: TGTGCCAGCTCACAGGAGTCCAATGAGCAGTTCTTC; CDR3 protein: CASSQESNEQFF
D gene: TRBD1; clone size: .; V gene: TRBV29-1; J gene: TRBJ2-5; CDR3 DNA: TGCAGCGTTGAAGCAGGGGGCGGAGAGACCCAGTACTTC; CDR3 protein: CSVEAGGGETQYF
D gene: .; clone size: .; V gene: TRBV29-1; J gene: TRBJ1-2; CDR3 DNA: TGCAGCGTTGGGGAGGGGGATGGCTACACCTTC; CDR3 protein: CSVGEGDGYTF
D gene: .; clone size: .; V gene: TRBV5-4; J gene: TRBJ1-1; CDR3 DNA: TGTGCCAGCAGCTTGGCCGAGCAGGGAAGAGGGACTGAGAAAGCTTTCTTT; CDR3 protein: CASSLAEQGRGTEKAFF
D gene: TRBD1; clone size: .; V gene: TRBV7-8; J gene: TRBJ1-6; CDR3 DNA: TGTGCCAGCAGCCGACAGGGGCCATCTCAAGGGTCACCCCTCCACTTT; CDR3 protein: CASSRQGPSQGSPLHF
D gene: .; clone size: .; V gene: TRBV6-5; J gene: TRBJ1-2; CDR3 DNA: TGTGCCAGCAGTTACTCGGCGGGTGCCTATGGCTACACCTTC; CDR3 protein: CASSYSAGAYGYTF
D gene: .; clone size: .; V gene: TRBV7-2; J gene: TRBJ1-5; CDR3 DNA: TGTGCCAGCAGCTTACAGGGCGCCGGGAGCAATCAGCCCCAGCATTTT; CDR3 protein: CASSLQGAGSNQPQHF
D gene: .; clone size: .; V gene: TRBV2; J gene: TRBJ1-2; CDR3 DNA: TGTGCCACACAAGGGGGGGAGGGCGGCTATGGCTACACCTTC; CDR3 protein: CATQGGEGGYGYTF
D gene: .; clone size: .; V gene: TRBV25-1; J gene: TRBJ2-5; CDR3 DNA: TGTGCCAGCAGTGAATGGGGGGTCGGGGAGACCCAGTACTTC; CDR3 protein: CASSEWGVGETQYF
D gene: .; clone size: .; V gene: TRBV30; J gene: TRBJ1-5; CDR3 DNA: TGTGCCTGGAGTGTGGGGGGGAGCAATCAGCCCCAGCATTTT; CDR3 protein: CAWSVGGSNQPQHF
D gene: TRBD1; clone size: .; V gene: TRBV7-9; J gene: TRBJ2-3; CDR3 DNA: TGTGCCAGCAGCTTAGGACAGGGTAGTACAGATACGCAGTATTTT; CDR3 protein: CASSLGQGSTDTQYF
D gene: .; clone size: .; V gene: TRBV21-1; J gene: TRBJ1-2; CDR3 DNA: TGTGCCAGCAGCAAAGCCCCCAAGACAGGGGGCGGACTCGATGGCTACACCTTC; CDR3 protein: CASSKAPKTGGGLDGYTF
D gene: TRBD1; clone size: once; V gene: TRBV9; J gene: TRBJ2-2; CDR3 DNA: TGTGCCAGCAGCGTGACAGGGGGCAATACCGGGGAGCTGTTTTTT; CDR3 protein: CASSVTGGNTGELFF
D gene: TRBD1; clone size: .; V gene: TRBV4-1; J gene: TRBJ2-7; CDR3 DNA: TGCGCCAGCAGCCACCGAACGACAGGGGGATCCTACGAGCAGTACTTC; CDR3 protein: CASSHRTTGGSYEQYF
D gene: .; clone size: .; V gene: TRBV9; J gene: TRBJ1-4; CDR3 DNA: TGTGCCAGCAGCGTCCACGGGGGGACTAATGAAAAACTGTTTTTT; CDR3 protein: CASSVHGGTNEKLFF
D gene: TRBD1; clone size: .; V gene: TRBV9; J gene: TRBJ2-2; CDR3 DNA: TGTGCCAGCAGCGTCGGGACAGACGCAAACACCGGGGAGCTGTTTTTT; CDR3 protein: CASSVGTDANTGELFF
D gene: TRBD1; clone size: .; V gene: TRBV6-5; J gene: TRBJ1-4; CDR3 DNA: TGTGCCAGCAGAAACGGGCGACAGGGGAGTGAAAAACTGTTTTTT; CDR3 protein: CASRNGRQGSEKLFF
D gene: .; clone size: few; V gene: TRBV9; J gene: TRBJ1-2; CDR3 DNA: TGTGCCAGCAGCGTAGGAACAGGGCCCTATGGCTACACCTTC; CDR3 protein: CASSVGTGPYGYTF
D gene: .; clone size: .; V gene: TRBV11-2; J gene: TRBJ2-1; CDR3 DNA: TGTGCCAGCAGCCAAGCGGTGAAGACGGGTGAGCAGTTCTTC; CDR3 protein: CASSQAVKTGEQFF
D gene: TRBD2; clone size: .; V gene: TRBV5-1; J gene: TRBJ2-2; CDR3 DNA: TGCGCCAGCAATAGCGGGGGGGCCGTAACCGGGGAGCTGTTTTTT; CDR3 protein: CASNSGGAVTGELFF
D gene: .; clone size: .; V gene: TRBV6-5; J gene: TRBJ1-1; CDR3 DNA: TGTGCCAGCAGAGCCGGGGGGGGACCCAACACTGAAGCTTTCTTT; CDR3 protein: CASRAGGGPNTEAFF
D gene: TRBD1; clone size: .; V gene: TRBV11-2; J gene: TRBJ2-3; CDR3 DNA: TGTGCCAGCAGCACACTGAGGGGGCGGACAGATACGCAGTATTTT; CDR3 protein: CASSTLRGRTDTQYF